A single TCR beta chain is shown here with its context. The target of this receptor is not known. Receptors were amplified or captured by the immunoSEQ multiplex PCR assay. For the multiplex PCR, a mixture combining 60 forward primers for TCR Vbeta segments and 13 reverse primers for TCR Jbeta segments was used. The CDR3 region of rearranged TCR beta genes was amplified from genomic DNA with a multiplex PCR assay. On the Illumina HiSeq System, the amplified TCR beta libraries were sequenced as 87-base-pair reads. The published analysis was carried out like this. A later analysis counted about 76 million unique TCR beta chains across the 500 to 850 repertoires, and roughly 10 million of these chains were shared by at least two donors. Raw reads were error-corrected and collapsed into unique sequences by a nearest-neighbor algorithm in which closely related sequences were merged to remove PCR and sequencing errors. V, D and J gene segments were assigned by aligning CDR3 sequences to IMGT reference sequences. Each retained sequence needed at least a six-nucleotide match to both a V gene segment and a J gene segment. Rearrangements were called productive when the CDR3 lacked stop codons and stayed in frame with V and J; all others were non-productive. CDR3 was defined according to IMGT convention as the region running from the second conserved V-encoded cysteine to the conserved J-encoded phenylalanine. The earlier analysis of some 600 of the donors excluded sequences that lacked an unambiguous match to a single V gene segment. An earlier analysis of almost 600 of the donors classified V segments as functional when productive rearrangements were above 56.7% and as segregating when the standard deviation between donors was above 5%. A statistical classification framework was built for diagnosing cytomegalovirus status from the catalog of TCR beta chain sequences. In a later analysis, V and J genes were assigned by comparing TCR nucleotide sequences against IMGT/GENE-DB human TR gene sequences. In a later analysis, CDR3 sequences and most-parsimonious VDJ recombination scenarios were assigned using the TCRdist pipeline. A later analysis defined each TCR beta chain by its CDR3 amino acid sequence plus V-gene family, and excluded reads lacking a unique V-gene family. A later analysis removed 550 to 650 highly shared, low-generation-probability nucleotide sequences to deal with suspected cross-contamination and a sequencing artifact. In a later analysis, a clonal expansion index for each public chain was calculated from normalized within-repertoire ranks of inferred template counts. Generation probabilities in a later analysis came from a VDJ recombination model fitted to out-of-frame rearrangements, and those results were checked against IGoR. Hypergeometric tests were used in a later analysis to score TCR-TCR, TCR-HLA and TCR-CMV co-occurrence, with a repertoire-size bias correction applied to the TCR pairs. In a later analysis, false discovery rates were estimated by permuting HLA or CMV assignments 20 times. A later analysis grouped co-occurring TCRs with DBSCAN, adding TCRdist sequence similarity when clustering within HLA-allele-positive subsets. Co-occurrence clustering excluded repertoires with fewer than 30,000 or more than 120,000 public chains, plus five with anomalous nucleotide sharing. The table was pulled from immuneACCESS by TCRdb, which kept in-frame rearrangements only. Such tables lose some clones; where checked, under half of the loss comes from unresolved V genes, and the rest has no known cause. V and J calls and clone size follow that table, whereas D and trimming were derived from the DNA. The record for this sample contains about 200,000 clones. The ten biggest clones cover 6.5% of the sample.

The cohort was made up of 500 to 800 healthy bone marrow donors. All cohort members were sampled while nominally healthy, although unrecorded immune exposures were likely present. The donor tested CMV seronegative and was one of the 352 seronegative cohort members. Every donor gave a peripheral blood sample, and the peripheral blood mononuclear cells from that sample were used for TCR beta sequencing. Genomic DNA was extracted from the blood cell samples with the Qiagen DNeasy Blood Extraction Kit. This sample was included in a study of cytomegalovirus exposure and HLA in healthy donors (TCRdb year 2017). In terms of the full investigation: In an earlier analysis of 587 of the donors, under 300 Gb of sequence data and 120 million or so unique TCR beta sequences from roughly 180 million T cells were reported. An early release that covered around 590 HLA-typed donors contained approximately 300 gigabases of sequencing data and around 85 million unique TCR sequences. Of the roughly 400 genotyped donors, 65% to 90% were placed in the genetic ancestry cluster associated with self-reported Caucasian donors. The study was designed to test whether signatures of past pathogen exposure could be identified by cataloging public T cell receptors. The study used immunosequencing to profile the T cell repertoires of about 670 subjects and linked those repertoires to cytomegalovirus serostatus. Besides the first cohort of around 700 subjects, a separate validation cohort made up of about 120 different subjects was used. To predict cytomegalovirus infection status, the study brought together high-throughput TCR immunosequencing, statistical association of individual TCRs with disease status, and machine learning. A later analysis re-analyzed previously published TCR beta repertoires from 600 to 850 donors and added high-resolution HLA genotyping to study TCR occurrence patterns. The later analysis used no new phenotypic data to find candidate immune exposures, relying instead on TCR beta sequences and their occurrence across donors. An earlier analysis of 500 to 650 of the donors applied high-throughput TCR beta sequencing to assess whether each TCR beta V gene segment acted as functional or pseudogenic. Donor age, sex, ethnicity and CMV serostatus were compiled alongside the repertoire data. A later genetic analysis used genome-wide SNP genotypes for about three fifths of the roughly 700 donors, treating that subset as a discovery cohort. Every repertoire in the discovery cohort had been generated on one and the same sequencing platform. HLA typing included class I and class II loci at four-digit resolution. Typing coverage varied by locus: roughly 629-640 donors for A, B, C, DRB1 and DQB1; under 550 for DQA1; more than 600 for DPA1; approximately 470 for DPB1. Several DR-DQ haplotypes were treated as single units for association and clustering because of strong linkage in the cohort. Among about 360 genotyped donors of the cohort, an average of around 240,000 unique TCR beta nucleotide sequences were sequenced per donor, roughly a sixth of them non-productive.

The full study reports these points: The sequencing pipeline was judged likely to have produced a cluster of highly shared sequence variants as a technical artifact. Most CMV-associated TCR beta chains appeared to be HLA-restricted in a later analysis, and the HLA associations seemed to be driven largely by CMV exposure. In a later analysis, TCR association rates were found to vary across HLA loci, with the most associated TCRs seen for DRB1 alleles and the fewest for HLA-C alleles. Roughly 15 rarely observed V segments, including chromosome 9 orphons, were excluded from the earlier analysis of a few hundred of the donors because counts were too low. The presence/absence analyses assumed that sequencing depth was roughly uniform across donors, and that assumption may not be true. Because HLA typing was unavailable for some donors at each locus, only the typed subset was used in association tests. In a later analysis, HLA-associated TCR beta chains were found to be more clonally expanded and to have lower generation probabilities than equally common non-associated chains. It was suggested by the authors that the approach could potentially be generalized to other disease states and immunological phenotypes. Several of the top co-occurrence clusters appeared to be linked to parvovirus B19, influenza, CMV and Epstein-Barr virus, according to a later analysis. Specific HLA alleles were associated with about 17,000 TCR beta sequences at a false discovery rate of 0.05 in a later analysis. Cytomegalovirus status was reported to be diagnosed by the classifier with high specificity and sensitivity in both the original and validation cohorts. An association between a missense DCLRE1C variant and V-gene and J-gene trimming of TCR beta chains was found in a later genetic analysis and replicated in an independent cohort. A total of fewer than 200 TCR beta chains were listed by the study as associated with cytomegalovirus. An earlier analysis of 587 of the donors showed that most TCR beta V segments appeared in productive rearrangements either about 90% or about 30% of the time, which broadly matched IMGT annotations. Some IMGT-functional V segments, including TRBV6-2 and TRBV6-3, could not be distinguished by the 87-base-pair reads and were therefore excluded. A further reported finding was that TCR beta sequences accurately predicted the HLA-A and HLA-B alleles for most subjects in the first cohort. In this cohort, only TCR beta chains were sequenced, and detectable features were limited by the absence of alpha or paired-chain data. The only immune exposure information available for the cohort was CMV serostatus. According to a later genetic analysis, donors in an Asian-associated ancestry cluster had fewer N-insertions in productive TCRs than the approximately 690-donor mean. Most TCR sequences were seen in very few donors, while some public TCRs were found in many individuals. When HLA alleles, especially DR and DQ, strongly co-occurred, attributing TCR associations to individual alleles was difficult. Linkage disequilibrium might explain the correlated functional status among segregating V segments, but an unknown experimental factor could not be excluded. Three of the identified cytomegalovirus-associated TCR beta chains were confirmed in vitro to be specific for cytomegalovirus antigens.

CDR1 and CDR2 were assigned from the germline V gene (reference sequence) as SGHNT and YYREEE. The CDR3 starts with the cysteine, ends with the phenylalanine, and has 14 residues. Just CDR3 DNA is preserved here, 42 bases in frame from base 1. The germline V and J ends show losses of 3 bases and 13 bases respectively, and no gene match explains 13 bases of the junction. This TCR was recovered from a man younger than 45 in good health and CMV-seronegative. Here the chain combines TRBV5-4 and TRBJ2-7, with 10 middle bases fitting TRBD2. Sequenced sample: PBMCs. The nucleotides are TGTGCCAGCAGCTCCCGGCTAGCGGGAGAGGTCCCCTACTTC. This yields the protein CASSSRLAGEVPYF.